The 22 T cell receptor beta chains presented below share a single source sample, sequenced in a study of radiotherapy plus CTLA-4 blockade in lung cancer. Only in-frame clones appear in the TCRdb table, and some are missing; sequencing was by immunoSEQ multiplex PCR. Of tens of thousands of clones in the sample, approximately 80% are singletons; the top ten hold 2% to 2.5%. Sequenced here: peripheral blood, sampled from a patient treated with radiotherapy plus ipilimumab. These receptors were taken from a human donor with non-small cell lung cancer whose response to radiotherapy plus ipilimumab could not be evaluated.

CDR3 amino acids: CASSLSGGASYNEQFF. The DNA for the CDR3 is TGTGCCAGCAGCTTAAGCGGGGGGGCCTCCTACAATGAGCAGTTCTTC. This sequence joins TRBV7-3 and TRBJ2-1; TRBD2 aligns across 9 bases. The V gene end was trimmed by 1 base and the J gene end by 0 bases; junction bases not matched to a gene: 1. Germline V gene data show CDR1 as SGHTA and CDR2 as FQGTGA. The CDR3 is 16 residues long.

The chain carries TRBV30 and TRBJ1-6; the D is unclear. V was trimmed by 3 bases and J by 8 bases, leaving 11 bases between them. This CDR3 has 13 amino acids. Looked up from germline, CDR1 is GTSNPN and CDR2 is SVGIG (reference sequence). The CDR3 spells CAWSSNIDSPLHF. As DNA, the CDR3 is TGTGCCTGGAGCTCGAACATCGATTCACCCCTCCACTTT.

The rearrangement links TRBV7-8 to TRBJ1-1; possible D gene TRBD1, 6 bases. Germline-derived CDR1 and CDR2 are SGHVS and FQNEAQ. The CDR3 has 14 residues. The V gene lost 0 bases and the J gene lost 1 base, with 6 bases spanning the gap. For the CDR3, the DNA is TGTGCCAGCAGCTTAGCAGGGGGGAACACTGAAGCTTTCTTT. As protein: CASSLAGGNTEAFF.

V is TRBV4-1 and J is TRBJ1-2; D gene uncertain. With 2 bases removed from V and 5 bases from J, the gap between germline ends came to 15 bases. Germline V CDR1 and CDR2: MGHRA, YSYEKL. The CDR3 contains 15 residues. The CDR3 loop reads CASSQPLGRAYGYTF. The CDR3 DNA follows: TGCGCCAGCAGCCAACCCCTAGGCCGCGCATATGGCTACACCTTC.

This chain links TRBV2 with TRBJ2-1; 14 positions match TRBD2. Germline trimming cut 6 bases from V and 6 bases from J; bases unmatched to any gene: 4. Germline CDR1 SNHLY, CDR2 FYNNEI. CDR3 length: 15 amino acids. This CDR3 is CASSGTSGSFNEQFF. CDR3 nucleotide sequence: TGTGCCAGCAGCGGGACTAGCGGGAGTTTCAATGAGCAGTTCTTC.

Here the CDR3 DNA reads TGTGCCAGCAGCCCAGGAGCGCGGGAGCCGTACCAAGAGACCCAGTACTTC. Protein sequence: CASSPGAREPYQETQYF. The rearrangement joins TRBV4-2 to TRBJ2-5, with 7 bases fitting TRBD2. CDR3 size: 17 residues. V was clipped by 4 bases and J by 0 bases; unmatched bases: 11. Germline lookup yields CDR1 LGHNA and CDR2 YNFKEQ.

In the case of this clone: At the DNA level, this CDR3 is encoded by other sequences in the same sample as well. V gene TRBV6-5 combines with J gene TRBJ1-1; 7 nucleotides match TRBD1. The CDR3 extends over 14 amino acids. Trimming cost V 4 bases and J 1 base; bases outside gene matches: 3. Germline CDR1 and CDR2: MNHEY and SVGAGI. CDR3 coding DNA: TGTGCCAGCAGTTCCCAGGGGGAGAACACTGAAGCTTTCTTT. Its translation: CASSSQGENTEAFF.

The chain joins TRBV6-5 to TRBJ2-3; 9 bases match TRBD2. The CDR3 has 16 amino acids. Germline loops: CDR1 MNHEY, CDR2 SVGAGI. V shed 0 bases, J shed 6 bases, and the junction held 7 bases outside the gene matches. CDR3 loop: CASSYSVSGGRDTQYF. The DNA for the CDR3 is TGTGCCAGCAGTTACTCGGTTAGCGGGGGTCGGGATACGCAGTATTTT.

The chain recombines TRBV6-5 with TRBJ1-2; D perhaps matches TRBD1 (6 bases). The length of the CDR3 is 13 residues. Germline V gene sequence: CDR1 MNHEY, CDR2 SVGAGI. V lost 6 bases and J 7 bases, leaving 15 bases between the germline ends. As DNA, the CDR3 is TGTGCCAGCAGATCCTCAGGGGCTAGTGGCTACACCTTC. It is translated as CASRSSGASGYTF.

The chain has TRBV11-2 and TRBJ2-5; D might be TRBD1 (5 bases). The CDR3 totals 13 residues. CDR1 SGHAT and CDR2 FQNNGV come from the germline V gene. V was cut by 5 bases and J by 5 bases, with 12 bases left in between. The CDR3 DNA sequence: TGTGCCAGCAGCGCCGGAAAGGGGGAGACCCAGTACTTC. Translated: CASSAGKGETQYF.

This clone ranks as medium-sized. This chain links TRBV7-3 with TRBJ1-1; TRBD1 matches 9 bases. CDR1 and CDR2 (germline): SGHTA, FQGTGA. The CDR3 has 14 residues. The V segment lost 5 bases and the J segment 6 bases; nucleotides outside the gene matches: 7. The DNA of the CDR3 is TGTGCCAGCAGCCAACAGGGGGCATTTTCTGAAGCTTTCTTT. Its translation: CASSQQGAFSEAFF.

This clone is categorized as medium-sized. The V and J genes are TRBV14 and TRBJ2-2, with D perhaps TRBD2 (5 bases). V was cut by 4 bases and J by 2 bases, with 11 bases left in between. The CDR3 covers 15 residues. Germline loops: CDR1 SGHDN, CDR2 FVKESK. The CDR3 coding sequence is TGTGCCAGCAGCCGGCCTTCTAGCAACACCGGGGAGCTGTTTTTT. Its protein is CASSRPSSNTGELFF.

The gene calls are TRBV6-1 and TRBJ1-3; a weak D match, TRBD1 (5 bases). Germline V gene lookup returns CDR1 MNHNS and CDR2 SASEGT. The CDR3 runs 14 residues. Deletions cut 6 bases from V and 0 bases from J, with 9 bases between. DNA for the CDR3: TGTGCCAGCAGGGGGACTGGCTCTGGAAACACCATATATTTT. This encodes CASRGTGSGNTIYF.

The DNA for the CDR3 is TGTGCCATCAGTGAAGGGCAGGGGTATACCGGGGAGCTGTTTTTT. Translation: CAISEGQGYTGELFF. J is TRBJ2-2 and V is TRBV10-3; D may be TRBD1 (6 bases). V was pared by 3 bases and J by 5 bases, with 13 bases between. The CDR3 is made up of 15 amino acids. From germline, CDR1 is ENHRY and CDR2 SYGVKD.

This rearrangement joins TRBV10-3 to TRBJ2-1, with D uncertain. The length of the CDR3 is 13 residues. Trimming left V 0 bases short and J 5 bases short, with 5 bases between. Germline CDR1 reads ENHRY; CDR2 reads SYGVKD. CDR3 sequence: CAISESTDNEQFF. In DNA form, the CDR3 reads TGTGCCATCAGTGAGTCAACAGACAATGAGCAGTTCTTC.

This clone was found a few times. The CDR3 nucleotides read TGTGCCAGCAGCGGAAACCGACAGGGGTGGAGTGGCTACACCTTC. It specifies CASSGNRQGWSGYTF. This chain uses TRBV9 with TRBJ1-2; 8 bases match TRBD1. With V trimmed by 3 bases and J by 7 bases, 11 bases remained unmatched. The CDR3 contains 15 residues. Germline V gene lookup returns CDR1 SGDLS and CDR2 YYNGEE.

V is TRBV10-3 and J is TRBJ2-1, with 8 bases matching TRBD1. This CDR3 has 13 amino acids. Germline assignment: CDR1 ENHRY and CDR2 SYGVKD. V was pared by 6 bases and J by 8 bases, with 6 bases of the junction left unmatched. In DNA form, the CDR3 reads TGTGCCATCAGCGCGGACAGGGTGTATGAGCAGTTCTTC. It yields the protein CAISADRVYEQFF.

V usage is TRBV5-4 and J usage is TRBJ1-1; tentative D call: TRBD1 (5 bases). The CDR3 sequence is 14 residues long. Germline V gene lookup returns CDR1 SGHNT and CDR2 YYREEE (reference sequence). Trimming shortened V by 3 bases and J by 1 base, and 10 bases separated the two germline ends. This chain's CDR3 is CASSSSGENTEAFF. In nucleotides, the CDR3 is TGTGCCAGCAGCTCCTCGGGGGAGAACACTGAAGCTTTCTTT. The full variable domain, with the rest looked up from reference TRBV5-4 and TRBJ1-1, is ETGVTQSPTHLIKTRGQQVTLRCSSQSGHNTVSWYQQALGQGPQFIFQYYREEENGRGNFPPRFSGLQFPNYSSELNVNALELDDSALYLCASSSSGENTEAFFGQGTRLTVV.

The rearrangement uses TRBV7-9 and TRBJ1-4; 7 nucleotides line up with TRBD1. The ends lost 7 bases at V and 8 bases at J; junction bases unmatched: 13. Germline CDR1 SEHNR, CDR2 FQNEAQ (reference sequence). CDR3 length: 15 residues. The CDR3 nucleotides read TGTGCCAGCATCATAACCGGGACAGTAAGCGAAAAACTGTTTTTT. It encodes CASIITGTVSEKLFF.

This clone is a singleton in its sample. The chain has TRBV18 and TRBJ2-3; D perhaps matches TRBD1 (5 bases). The germline V and J ends were trimmed by 4 bases and 0 bases, with 11 bases remaining between them. CDR3 length: 15 amino acids. CDR1 is KGHSH and CDR2 is LQKENI in the germline V gene. The CDR3 bases are TGTGCCAGCTCACGGTGGACACGTAGCACAGATACGCAGTATTTT. Amino acid sequence: CASSRWTRSTDTQYF.

The chain employs TRBV5-1 and TRBJ2-3; TRBD2 aligns across 7 bases. The V and J ends lost 8 bases and 5 bases, in that order; junction bases with no gene match: 11. Germline CDR1 and CDR2: SGHRS and YFSETQ. The CDR3 sequence is 14 residues long. The CDR3 coding sequence is TGCGCCAGTATGACTTTGGGGGGGATAGATACGCAGTATTTT. Residues: CASMTLGGIDTQYF.

This clone turned up a few times. CDR3 nucleotides: TGCGCCAGCGGGGGGGGGAACACTGAAGCTTTCTTT. This encodes CASGGGNTEAFF. The rearrangement uses TRBV5-1 and TRBJ1-1, with D possibly matching TRBD1 (5 bases). CDR3 length equals 12 residues. The ends were cut back, 7 bases at V and 1 base at J, with 8 bases in the middle. Germline V gene sequence: CDR1 SGHRS, CDR2 YFSETQ.